This section outlines one TCR beta chain sequence together with its context. Its antigen is unidentified. Cells are PBMCs isolated from 10 ml of fresh blood. This record belongs to a study of T cells in Graves' hyperthyroidism and ophthalmopathy. V gave up 2 bases and J gave up 6 bases; unmatched junction bases: 7. This CDR3 is 14 amino acids long. Germline V gives CDR1 SEHNR, CDR2 FQNEAQ (reference sequence). Whole-study findings and limits: A 13 V-J signature model discriminated ophthalmopathy versus stable hyperthyroidism.

Amplification of TCR beta CDR3 regions was performed using RNA transcripts as template. HTBI primers were used for first-round RT-PCR of the TCR CDR3. TCRdb re-called the multiplex PCR reads with MiXCR, one entry per CDR3 protein. The sample records about 270,000 distinct CDR3 sequences, about 20% being singletons. The receptor was isolated from a man in his thirties or forties with Graves' ophthalmopathy. The V and J genes are TRBV7-9 and TRBJ2-7, with 7 nucleotides matching TRBD1. Sequenced input: blood. This chain's CDR3 is CASSLPTGRGEQYF. CDR3 coding DNA: TGTGCCAGCAGCTTACCGACAGGGCGAGGCGAGCAGTACTTC.